The 29 T cell receptor beta chains listed next were all sequenced from one sample in a study of cytomegalovirus exposure and HLA in healthy donors. The PCR employed 60 Vbeta primers together with 13 Jbeta primers. Only in-frame clones appear in the TCRdb table, and some are missing; sequencing was by immunoSEQ multiplex PCR. The table has about 150,000 clones, approximately 80% seen once. The sequenced sample was PBMCs. All receptors come from a man aged 30 to 39 in good health and CMV-seropositive.

This sequence joins TRBV5-6 and TRBJ1-6; D uncertain. Germline CDR1 SGHDT, CDR2 YYEEEE. The CDR3 covers 14 residues. The V end lost 5 bases, the J end lost 5 bases, and 11 bases lay between the germline ends. The CDR3 DNA is TGTGCCAGCAGTGTGGGTGAGGATAATTCACCCCTCCACTTT. Protein product: CASSVGEDNSPLHF.

V usage is TRBV15 and J usage is TRBJ1-5; TRBD1 matches at 7 bases. The germline gives CDR1 LNHNV, CDR2 YYDKDF (reference sequence). The CDR3 has 16 amino acids. V dropped 0 bases and J dropped 5; count of bases not matched to a gene: 7. CDR3 residues: CATSRDRGTVDQPQHF. The CDR3 nucleotides are TGTGCCACCAGCAGAGATCGAGGGACAGTGGATCAGCCCCAGCATTTT.

This clone was detected a few times. V usage is TRBV6-1 and J usage is TRBJ1-1; 7 nucleotides agree with TRBD1. J was trimmed by 0 bases and V by 6 bases; bases with no gene match: 4. The germline V gene encodes CDR1 MNHNS and CDR2 SASEGT. The CDR3 has 14 residues. CDR3 region: CASRPGQMNTEAFF. CDR3 bases: TGTGCCAGCAGGCCGGGACAGATGAACACTGAAGCTTTCTTT.

This chain links TRBV10-1 with TRBJ2-7, with a weak D call TRBD1 (5 bases). The CDR3 is made up of 13 amino acids. V was cut by 6 bases and J by 1 base, with 10 bases left in between. Germline CDR1 is WNHNN and CDR2 is SYGVQD (reference sequence). The CDR3 DNA reads TGCGCCAGCAGGCCGGACAATTCCTACGAGCAGTACTTC. Encoded protein: CASRPDNSYEQYF.

The V call is TRBV5-1, the J call TRBJ2-1; perhaps TRBD2 as D (5 bases). The ends were cut back, 0 bases at V and 2 bases at J, with 9 bases in the middle. This CDR3 region has 15 residues. Germline V lookup: CDR1 SGHRS, CDR2 YFSETQ. The CDR3 DNA reads as TGCGCCAGCAGCTTGGCCAGCGGACCCTACAATGAGCAGTTCTTC. It codes for CASSLASGPYNEQFF.

The chain uses TRBV7-3 and TRBJ2-7, with D perhaps matching TRBD2 (5 bases). Germline CDR1 and CDR2: SGHTA and FQGTGA. This CDR3 comprises 17 residues. V dropped 5 bases and J dropped 4 bases, with 24 bases sitting between them. CDR3 residues: CASSPLPGIRRWYEQYF. CDR3 nucleotides: TGTGCCAGCAGCCCGTTACCCGGGATTCGGCGGTGGTACGAGCAGTACTTC.

This rearrangement joins TRBV7-9 to TRBJ2-2; a possible D gene is TRBD1 (6 bases). CDR1 and CDR2 from the germline V gene are SEHNR and FQNEAQ (reference sequence). This CDR3 has 16 amino acids. Trimming took off 4 bases at V and 4 bases at J, with 16 bases between the two ends. Written as DNA, the CDR3 is TGTGCCAGCAGCTGGACCGGGACATCGGGCACCGGGGAGCTGTTTTTT. Translated: CASSWTGTSGTGELFF.

This rearrangement joins TRBV5-1 to TRBJ2-2; tentative D call: TRBD2 (6 bases). CDR1 and CDR2 (germline): SGHRS, YFSETQ. Trimming cost V 1 base and J 6 bases, with 13 bases left between them. The CDR3 extends over 15 amino acids. DNA of the CDR3: TGCGCCAGCAGCTTGATTCGCGGGGTGGCCGGGGAGCTGTTTTTT. Its protein is CASSLIRGVAGELFF.

On this clone itself: Distinct nucleotide sequences in the sample also encode this CDR3. The chain recombines TRBV7-9 with TRBJ2-5; 9 nucleotides agree with TRBD1. Germline V gene lookup returns CDR1 SEHNR and CDR2 FQNEAQ (reference sequence). J lost 4 bases, V lost 2 bases, and 8 bases had no gene match. CDR3 size: 16 residues. As DNA, the CDR3 is TGTGCCAGCAGCTTATCCGGGACAGGGCGGCGAGAGACCCAGTACTTC. This encodes CASSLSGTGRRETQYF.

On this clone itself: Additional DNA sequences in this sample encode the identical CDR3. The chain links TRBV9 to TRBJ2-5; possible D gene TRBD1, 6 bases. The CDR3 consists of 14 residues. CDR1 SGDLS and CDR2 YYNGEE come from the germline V gene. V was cut by 0 bases and J by 1 base, with 7 bases left in between. The DNA for the CDR3 is TGTGCCAGCAGCGTAGGAGGGGGCCAAGAGACCCAGTACTTC. Amino acids: CASSVGGGQETQYF.

The chain links TRBV30 to TRBJ2-5; D perhaps matches TRBD1 (5 bases). The CDR3 is 13 residues long. With 2 bases removed from V and 5 bases from J, the gap between germline ends came to 12 bases. Germline loops: CDR1 GTSNPN, CDR2 SVGIG (reference sequence). The CDR3 here is CAWSMTEGETQYF. CDR3 nucleotide sequence: TGTGCCTGGAGTATGACAGAAGGGGAGACCCAGTACTTC. Based on the CDR3 plus reference TRBV30 and TRBJ2-5, the full variable domain is SQTIHQWPATLVQPVGSPLSLECTVEGTSNPNLYWYRQAAGRGLQLLFYSVGIGQISSEVPQNLSASRPQDRQFILSSKKLLLSDSGFYLCAWSMTEGETQYFGPGTRLLVL.

This sequence joins TRBV30 and TRBJ1-1; D not resolved. Looked up from germline, CDR1 is GTSNPN and CDR2 is SVGIG (reference sequence). The CDR3 is 15 residues long. The ends were cut back, 2 bases at V and 1 base at J, with 14 bases in the middle. Written as DNA, the CDR3 is TGTGCCTGGAGTCTACTTAGATCCTCGAACACTGAAGCTTTCTTT. Protein: CAWSLLRSSNTEAFF. Complete variable domain (other parts from reference TRBV30 and TRBJ1-1): SQTIHQWPATLVQPVGSPLSLECTVEGTSNPNLYWYRQAAGRGLQLLFYSVGIGQISSEVPQNLSASRPQDRQFILSSKKLLLSDSGFYLCAWSLLRSSNTEAFFGQGTRLTVV.

The chain couples TRBV2 to TRBJ2-7, with TRBD1 matching over 8 bases. Germline V gene data show CDR1 as SNHLY and CDR2 as FYNNEI. J gave up 2 bases and V 11 bases, and 5 bases lay outside the gene matches. The CDR3 contains 12 residues. CDR3 loop: CACRDRTYEQYF. The CDR3 nucleotides read TGTGCCTGCCGGGACAGGACCTACGAGCAGTACTTC.

The genes are TRBV9 and TRBJ2-1; 8 positions agree with TRBD2. CDR3 length equals 13 residues. Germline lookup yields CDR1 SGDLS and CDR2 YYNGEE. The ends lost 4 bases at V and 9 bases at J; junction bases unmatched: 6. The CDR3 protein is CASSPRTSFEQFF. CDR3 nucleotides: TGTGCCAGCAGCCCCCGGACTAGCTTTGAGCAGTTCTTC. The full variable domain, completed using reference TRBV9 and TRBJ2-1, is DSGVTQTPKHLITATGQRVTLRCSPRSGDLSVYWYQQSLDQGLQFLIQYYNGEERAKGNILERFSAQQFPDLHSELNLSSLELGDSALYFCASSPRTSFEQFFGPGTRLTVL.

The chain uses TRBV7-6 and TRBJ2-7; TRBD2 agrees at 8 bases. The V segment lost 0 bases and the J segment 0 bases; nucleotides outside the gene matches: 13. Germline V gene data show CDR1 as SGHVS and CDR2 as FNYEAQ. The CDR3 spans 19 residues. The CDR3 sequence is CASSLAAGGAPKHSYEQYF. CDR3 bases: TGTGCCAGCAGCTTAGCGGCCGGGGGGGCCCCTAAACACTCCTACGAGCAGTACTTC.

The chain carries TRBV28 and TRBJ2-7; D perhaps matches TRBD2 (6 bases). V lost 1 base, J lost 5 bases, and 15 bases lay in between. Germline assignment: CDR1 MDHEN and CDR2 SYDVKM. The CDR3 covers 15 residues. The CDR3 loop reads CASSLLSAGPHEQYF. Written as DNA, the CDR3 is TGTGCCAGCAGTTTATTATCGGCGGGACCACACGAGCAGTACTTC.

V is TRBV28 and J is TRBJ2-7; D unresolved. The CDR3 contains 13 residues. V was shortened by 7 bases and J by 2 bases, with 12 bases between the two germline ends. Germline CDR1 and CDR2: MDHEN and SYDVKM. The CDR3 sequence is CASTLQDAYEQYF. The CDR3 DNA follows: TGTGCCAGCACCCTTCAGGATGCCTACGAGCAGTACTTC.

The V and J genes are TRBV7-2 and TRBJ2-7; D might be TRBD2 (6 bases). V was shortened by 1 base and J by 3 bases, with 7 bases between the two germline ends. This CDR3 comprises 13 residues. In germline, CDR1 is SGHTA, CDR2 FQGNSA. CDR3 amino acids: CASSLGEVYEQYF. The CDR3 DNA follows: TGTGCCAGCAGCTTAGGGGAGGTCTACGAGCAGTACTTC.

V and J are TRBV5-4 and TRBJ1-1; D is undetermined. The CDR3 sequence is 15 residues long. CDR1 SGHNT and CDR2 YYREEE come from the germline V gene (reference sequence). The V and J ends lost 4 bases and 4 bases respectively, with 17 bases between them. The CDR3 protein is CASSRSGSLGTEAFF. For the CDR3, the DNA is TGTGCCAGCAGCCGGTCCGGGAGTTTGGGCACTGAAGCTTTCTTT. The whole variable domain, remainder taken from reference TRBV5-4 and TRBJ1-1, is ETGVTQSPTHLIKTRGQQVTLRCSSQSGHNTVSWYQQALGQGPQFIFQYYREEENGRGNFPPRFSGLQFPNYSSELNVNALELDDSALYLCASSRSGSLGTEAFFGQGTRLTVV.

The gene calls are TRBV7-8 and TRBJ2-3; D is possibly TRBD1 (6 bases). V was shortened by 5 bases and J by 2 bases, with 14 bases between the two germline ends. Germline lookup yields CDR1 SGHVS and CDR2 FQNEAQ. The CDR3 length is 15 residues. The CDR3 DNA sequence: TGTGCCAGCAGCGAGAGGGGGTCTAACACAGATACGCAGTATTTT. This translates into CASSERGSNTDTQYF.

The chain recombines TRBV7-2 with TRBJ2-3, with 10 bases fitting TRBD2. The CDR3 runs to 16 residues. Germline V gives CDR1 SGHTA, CDR2 FQGNSA. The ends lost 2 bases at V and 4 bases at J; junction bases unmatched: 6. CDR3 loop: CASSLNQLAGADTQYF. The DNA of the CDR3 is TGTGCCAGCAGCTTAAATCAGCTAGCGGGAGCAGATACGCAGTATTTT.

This clone was recorded once. This chain joins TRBV11-1 and TRBJ2-7; 7 bases agree with TRBD2. This CDR3 has 14 residues. In germline, CDR1 is SGHAT, CDR2 FQDESV (reference sequence). V dropped 1 base and J dropped 2; count of bases not matched to a gene: 2. The CDR3 nucleotides read TGTGCCAGCAGCTTAGGAGGGACTACCTACGAGCAGTACTTC. Amino acids: CASSLGGTTYEQYF.

The chain carries TRBV13 and TRBJ2-7, with D possibly being TRBD1 (6 bases). The CDR3 is 15 residues long. V was trimmed by 0 bases and J by 6 bases, leaving 15 bases between them. Germline CDR1 PRHDT, CDR2 FYEKMQ (reference sequence). The CDR3 is CASSLGRQESAEQYF. As DNA, the CDR3 is TGTGCCAGCAGCTTAGGCAGACAGGAATCGGCCGAGCAGTACTTC.

V usage is TRBV5-4 and J usage is TRBJ2-2; tentatively, D is TRBD2 (5 bases). This CDR3 region has 15 residues. CDR1 SGHNT and CDR2 YYREEE come from the germline V gene (reference sequence). The ends were cut back, 4 bases at V and 0 bases at J, with 10 bases in the middle. The CDR3: CASSQRSANTGELFF. Written as DNA, the CDR3 is TGTGCCAGCAGCCAGCGGAGCGCGAACACCGGGGAGCTGTTTTTT. Drawing the rest from reference TRBV5-4 and TRBJ2-2, the complete variable domain is ETGVTQSPTHLIKTRGQQVTLRCSSQSGHNTVSWYQQALGQGPQFIFQYYREEENGRGNFPPRFSGLQFPNYSSELNVNALELDDSALYLCASSQRSANTGELFFGEGSRLTVL.

In this sample, this clone turned up a few times. This chain connects TRBV5-1 to TRBJ2-5, with 7 positions matching TRBD2. The CDR3 length is 17 residues. Germline assignment: CDR1 SGHRS and CDR2 YFSETQ. The junction had 13 bases not matched to a gene; V was cut back by 0 bases and J by 5 bases. The CDR3: CASSLGGGRGGWETQYF. The CDR3 coding sequence is TGCGCCAGCAGCTTGGGAGGCGGGAGAGGCGGTTGGGAGACCCAGTACTTC.

The chain carries TRBV28 and TRBJ2-2; weak D call: TRBD1 (5 bases). V was shortened by 5 bases and J by 6 bases, with 10 bases between the two germline ends. This CDR3 has 13 amino acids. Germline CDR1 MDHEN, CDR2 SYDVKM. The CDR3 is CASSQDKPGELFF. CDR3 DNA sequence: TGTGCCAGCAGTCAGGACAAACCCGGGGAGCTGTTTTTT.

The genes are TRBV6-5 and TRBJ1-2, with 8 bases lining up with TRBD1. J gave up 5 bases and V 2 bases, and 7 bases lay outside the gene matches. The CDR3 is made up of 15 amino acids. In germline, CDR1 is MNHEY, CDR2 SVGAGI. CDR3 in amino acids: CASSYTGTGNYGYTF. CDR3 DNA: TGTGCCAGCAGTTACACAGGGACAGGCAATTATGGCTACACCTTC.

This chain links TRBV9 with TRBJ1-5, with D maybe TRBD1 (5 bases). With 3 bases removed from V and 5 bases from J, the gap between germline ends came to 15 bases. Per the germline V gene, CDR1 is SGDLS and CDR2 is YYNGEE. This CDR3 spans 15 amino acids. The chain's CDR3 is CASSAEGQVYQPQHF. In DNA form, the CDR3 reads TGTGCCAGCAGCGCAGAAGGACAAGTCTATCAGCCCCAGCATTTT.

As regards this clone: A junction boundary mismatches the germline segment, possibly from a read error. This chain links TRBV7-9 with TRBJ1-1; tentatively, D is TRBD1 (5 bases). CDR1 is SEHNR and CDR2 is FQNEAQ in the germline V gene (reference sequence). The CDR3 is made up of 18 amino acids. The CDR3 nucleotides are TGTTCCAGCAGGGATACGGGGGGTTTGGCCGGATTGAACACTGAAGCTTTCTTT. Its translation: CSSRDTGGLAGLNTEAFF.